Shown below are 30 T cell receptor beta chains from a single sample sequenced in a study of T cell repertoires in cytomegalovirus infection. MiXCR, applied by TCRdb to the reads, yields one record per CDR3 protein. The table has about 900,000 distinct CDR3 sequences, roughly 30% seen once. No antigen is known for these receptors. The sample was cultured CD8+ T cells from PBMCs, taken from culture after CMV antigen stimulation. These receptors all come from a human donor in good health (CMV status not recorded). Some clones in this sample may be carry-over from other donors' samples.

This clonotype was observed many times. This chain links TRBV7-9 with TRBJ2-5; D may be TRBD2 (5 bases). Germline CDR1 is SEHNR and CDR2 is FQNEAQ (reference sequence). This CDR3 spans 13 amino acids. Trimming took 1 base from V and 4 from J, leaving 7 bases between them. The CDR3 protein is CASSLGERETQYF. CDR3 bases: TGTGCCAGCAGCTTAGGGGAGAGAGAGACCCAGTACTTC.

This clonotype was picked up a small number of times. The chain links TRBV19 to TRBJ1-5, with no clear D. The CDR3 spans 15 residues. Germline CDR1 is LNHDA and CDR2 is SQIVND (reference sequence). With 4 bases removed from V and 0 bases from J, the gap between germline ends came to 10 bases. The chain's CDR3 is CASSTRIHSNQPQHF. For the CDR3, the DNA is TGTGCCAGTAGTACCAGGATTCATAGCAATCAGCCCCAGCATTTT.

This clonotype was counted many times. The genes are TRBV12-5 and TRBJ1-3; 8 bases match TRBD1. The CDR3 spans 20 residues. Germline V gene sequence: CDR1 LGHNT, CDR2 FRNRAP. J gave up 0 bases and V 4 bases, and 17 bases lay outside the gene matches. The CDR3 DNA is TGTGCTAGTGGTTCCACCGGGACAGGAGATTATCAGAGCTCTGGAAACACCATATATTTT. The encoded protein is CASGSTGTGDYQSSGNTIYF.

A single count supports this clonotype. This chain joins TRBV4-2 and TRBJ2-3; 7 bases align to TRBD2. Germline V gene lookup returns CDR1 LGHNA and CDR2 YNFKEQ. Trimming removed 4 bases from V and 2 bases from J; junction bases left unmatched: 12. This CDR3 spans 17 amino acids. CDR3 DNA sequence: TGTGCCAGCAGCCCGAGGAGCGGGGTTTTCTACACAGATACGCAGTATTTT. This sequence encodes CASSPRSGVFYTDTQYF.

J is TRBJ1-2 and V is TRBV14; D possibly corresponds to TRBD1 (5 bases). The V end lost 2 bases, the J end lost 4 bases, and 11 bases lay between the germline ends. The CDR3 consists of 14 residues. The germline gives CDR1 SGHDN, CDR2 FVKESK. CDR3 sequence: CASSQSGASYGYTF. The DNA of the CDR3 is TGTGCCAGCAGCCAATCTGGGGCCAGCTATGGCTACACCTTC.

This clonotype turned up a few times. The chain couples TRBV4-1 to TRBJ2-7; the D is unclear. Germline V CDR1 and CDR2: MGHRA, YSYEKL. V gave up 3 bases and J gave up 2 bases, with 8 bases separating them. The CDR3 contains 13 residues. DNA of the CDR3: TGCGCCAGCAGCCAGAGATACCCCTACGAGCAGTACTTC. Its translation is CASSQRYPYEQYF.

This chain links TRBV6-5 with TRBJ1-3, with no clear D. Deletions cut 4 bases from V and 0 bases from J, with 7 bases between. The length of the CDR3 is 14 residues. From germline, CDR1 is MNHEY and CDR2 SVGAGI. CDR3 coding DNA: TGTGCCAGCAGTTTCGAGAACTCTGGAAACACCATATATTTT. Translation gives CASSFENSGNTIYF.

CDR3 amino acids: CASIERGQYNEQFF. The CDR3 DNA reads as TGTGCCAGCATCGAAAGGGGGCAATACAATGAGCAGTTCTTC. The V and J genes are TRBV28 and TRBJ2-1; 7 bases are a match to TRBD1. Trimming at V came to 7 bases and at J to 4 bases, leaving 7 bases not matched to a gene. The length of the CDR3 is 14 residues. Germline V gene data show CDR1 as MDHEN and CDR2 as SYDVKM.

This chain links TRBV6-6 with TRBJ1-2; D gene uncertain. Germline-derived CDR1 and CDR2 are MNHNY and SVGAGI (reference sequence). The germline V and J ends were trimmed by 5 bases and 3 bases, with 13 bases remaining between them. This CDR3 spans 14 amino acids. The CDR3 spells CASSRDRVDYGYTF. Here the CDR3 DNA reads TGTGCCAGCAGTCGTGACCGGGTGGACTATGGCTACACCTTC.

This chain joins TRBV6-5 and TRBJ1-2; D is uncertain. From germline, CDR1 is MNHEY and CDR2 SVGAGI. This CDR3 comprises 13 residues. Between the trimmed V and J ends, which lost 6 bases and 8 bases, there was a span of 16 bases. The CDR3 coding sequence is TGTGCCAGCAGCCCCCAGATCGGGGAAGGCTACACCTTC. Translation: CASSPQIGEGYTF.

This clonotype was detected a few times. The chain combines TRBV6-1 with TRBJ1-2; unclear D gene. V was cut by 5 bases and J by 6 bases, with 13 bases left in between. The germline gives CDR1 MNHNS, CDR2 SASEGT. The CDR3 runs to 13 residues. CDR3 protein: CASSLQAGDGYTF. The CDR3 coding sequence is TGTGCCAGCAGTCTTCAGGCCGGAGATGGCTACACCTTC.

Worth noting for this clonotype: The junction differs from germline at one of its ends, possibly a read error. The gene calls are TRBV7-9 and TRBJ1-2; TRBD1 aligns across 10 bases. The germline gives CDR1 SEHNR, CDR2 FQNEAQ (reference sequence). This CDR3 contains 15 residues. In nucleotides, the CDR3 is TGTGCCAGCAGCTTAGCAGGGACAGGGGAACATGGCTACTCCTTC. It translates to CASSLAGTGEHGYSF.

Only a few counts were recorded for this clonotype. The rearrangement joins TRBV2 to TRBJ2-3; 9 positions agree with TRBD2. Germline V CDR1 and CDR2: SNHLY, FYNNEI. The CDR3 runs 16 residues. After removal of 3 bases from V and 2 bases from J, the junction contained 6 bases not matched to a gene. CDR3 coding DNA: TGTGCCAGCAGTGAGTTGCTAGCGGGGTACACAGATACGCAGTATTTT. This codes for CASSELLAGYTDTQYF.

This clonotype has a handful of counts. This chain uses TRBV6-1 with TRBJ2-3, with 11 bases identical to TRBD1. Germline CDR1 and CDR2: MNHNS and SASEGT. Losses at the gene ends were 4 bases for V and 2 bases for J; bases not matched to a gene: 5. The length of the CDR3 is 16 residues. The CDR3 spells CASSVRTGGVTDTQYF. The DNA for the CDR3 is TGTGCCAGCAGTGTCAGGACAGGGGGCGTCACAGATACGCAGTATTTT.

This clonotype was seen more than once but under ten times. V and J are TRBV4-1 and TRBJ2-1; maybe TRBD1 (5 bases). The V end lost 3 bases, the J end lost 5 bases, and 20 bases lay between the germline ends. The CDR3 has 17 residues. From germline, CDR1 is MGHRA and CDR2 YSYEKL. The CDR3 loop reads CASSHINRFLGDNEQFF. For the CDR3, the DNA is TGCGCCAGCAGCCACATAAACAGGTTCCTTGGGGACAATGAGCAGTTCTTC.

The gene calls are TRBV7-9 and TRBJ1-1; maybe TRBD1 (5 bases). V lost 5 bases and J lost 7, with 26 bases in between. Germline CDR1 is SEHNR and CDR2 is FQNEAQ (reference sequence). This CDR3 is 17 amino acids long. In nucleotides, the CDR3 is TGTGCCAGCAGCCACCGGACTTATCTCAGGGCCTCGGGTGAAGCTTTCTTT. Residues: CASSHRTYLRASGEAFF. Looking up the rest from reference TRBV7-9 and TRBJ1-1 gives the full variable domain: DTGVSQNPRHKITKRGQNVTFRCDPISEHNRLYWYRQTLGQGPEFLTYFQNEAQLEKSRLLSDRFSAERPKGSFSTLEIQRTEQGDSAMYLCASSHRTYLRASGEAFFGQGTRLTVV.

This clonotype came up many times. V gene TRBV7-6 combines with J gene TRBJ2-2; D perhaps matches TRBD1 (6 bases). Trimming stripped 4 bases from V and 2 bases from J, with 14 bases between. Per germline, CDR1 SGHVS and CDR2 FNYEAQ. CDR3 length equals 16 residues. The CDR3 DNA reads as TGTGCCAGCAGCTACCCCCCGACAGGAAACACCGGGGAGCTGTTTTTT. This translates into CASSYPPTGNTGELFF.

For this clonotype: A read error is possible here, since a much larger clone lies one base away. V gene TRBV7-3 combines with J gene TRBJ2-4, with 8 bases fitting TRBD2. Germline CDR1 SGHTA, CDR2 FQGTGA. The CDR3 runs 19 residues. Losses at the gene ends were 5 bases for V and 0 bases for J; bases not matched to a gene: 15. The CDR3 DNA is TGTGCCAGCAGCGGCTCGGGACTAGTGGGGGATTTAGCCAAAAACATTCAGTACTTC. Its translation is CASSGSGLVGDLAKNIQYF. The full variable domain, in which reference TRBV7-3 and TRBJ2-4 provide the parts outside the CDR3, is GAGVSQTPSNKVTEKGKYVELRCDPISGHTALYWYRQSLGQGPEFLIYFQGTGAADDSGLPNDRFFAVRPEGSVSTLKIQRTERGDSAVYLCASSGSGLVGDLAKNIQYFGAGTRLSVL.

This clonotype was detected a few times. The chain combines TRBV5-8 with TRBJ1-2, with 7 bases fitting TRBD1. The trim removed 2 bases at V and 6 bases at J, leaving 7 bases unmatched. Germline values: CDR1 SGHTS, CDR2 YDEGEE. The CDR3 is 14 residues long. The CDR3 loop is CASSFVGTVDGYTF. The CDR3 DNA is TGTGCCAGCAGCTTTGTCGGGACAGTCGATGGCTACACCTTC. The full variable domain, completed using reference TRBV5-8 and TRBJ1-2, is EAGVTQSPTHLIKTRGQQATLRCSPISGHTSVYWYQQALGLGLQFLLWYDEGEERNRGNFPPRFSGRQFPNYSSELNVNALELEDSALYLCASSFVGTVDGYTFGSGTRLTVV.

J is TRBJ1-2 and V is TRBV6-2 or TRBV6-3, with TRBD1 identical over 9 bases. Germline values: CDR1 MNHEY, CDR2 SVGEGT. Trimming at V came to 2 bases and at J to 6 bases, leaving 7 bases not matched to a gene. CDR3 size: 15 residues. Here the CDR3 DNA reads TGTGCCAGCAGTTACGGCATAACAGGGGGCGATGGCTACACCTTC. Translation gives CASSYGITGGDGYTF.

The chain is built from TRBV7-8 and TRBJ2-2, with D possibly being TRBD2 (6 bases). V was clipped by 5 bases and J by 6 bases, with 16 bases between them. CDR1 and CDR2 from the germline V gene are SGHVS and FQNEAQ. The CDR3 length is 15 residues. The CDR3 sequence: CASSLAWGEAGELFF. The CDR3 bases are TGTGCCAGCAGCCTCGCGTGGGGGGAGGCCGGGGAGCTGTTTTTT.

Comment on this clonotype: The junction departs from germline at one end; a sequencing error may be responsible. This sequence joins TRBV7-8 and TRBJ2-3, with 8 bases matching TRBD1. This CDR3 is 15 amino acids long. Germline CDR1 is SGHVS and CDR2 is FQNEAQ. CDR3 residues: CANSPGTGSTDTQYF. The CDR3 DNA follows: TGTGCCAACAGCCCCGGGACAGGTAGCACAGATACGCAGTATTTT.

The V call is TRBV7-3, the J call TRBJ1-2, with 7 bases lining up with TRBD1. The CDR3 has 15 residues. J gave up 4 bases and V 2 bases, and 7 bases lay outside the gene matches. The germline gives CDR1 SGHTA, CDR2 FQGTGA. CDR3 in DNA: TGTGCCAGCAGCTTAGGAGACAGGGCTTTCTATGGCTACACCTTC. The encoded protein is CASSLGDRAFYGYTF.

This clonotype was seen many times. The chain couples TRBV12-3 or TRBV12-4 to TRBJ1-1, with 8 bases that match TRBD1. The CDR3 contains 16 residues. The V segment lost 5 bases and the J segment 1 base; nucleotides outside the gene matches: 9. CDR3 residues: CASSPLTGVTNTEAFF. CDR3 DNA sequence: TGTGCCAGCAGTCCCTTGACAGGGGTGACGAACACTGAAGCTTTCTTT.

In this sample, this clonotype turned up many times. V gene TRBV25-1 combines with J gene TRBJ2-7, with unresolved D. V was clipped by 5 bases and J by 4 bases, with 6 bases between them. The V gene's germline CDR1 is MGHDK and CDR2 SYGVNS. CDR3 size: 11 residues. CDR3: CASSQAYEQYV. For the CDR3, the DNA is TGTGCCAGCAGTCAGGCTTACGAGCAGTACGTC.

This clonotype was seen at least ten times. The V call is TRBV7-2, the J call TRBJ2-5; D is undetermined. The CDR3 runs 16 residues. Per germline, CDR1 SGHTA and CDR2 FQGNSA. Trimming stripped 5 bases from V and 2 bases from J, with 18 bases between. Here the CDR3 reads CASSLGPGRSQETQYF. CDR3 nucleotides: TGTGCCAGCAGCCTAGGGCCAGGCCGATCTCAAGAGACCCAGTACTTC. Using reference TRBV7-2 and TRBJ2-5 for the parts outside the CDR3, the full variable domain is GAGVSQSPSNKVTEKGKDVELRCDPISGHTALYWYRQSLGQGLEFLIYFQGNSAPDKSGLPSDRFSAERTGGSVSTLTIQRTQQEDSAVYLCASSLGPGRSQETQYFGPGTRLLVL.

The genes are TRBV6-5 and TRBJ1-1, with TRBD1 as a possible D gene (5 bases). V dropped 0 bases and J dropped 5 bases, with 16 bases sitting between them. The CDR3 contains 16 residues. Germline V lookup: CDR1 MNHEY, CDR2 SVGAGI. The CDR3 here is CASSYSEDSTGTEAFF. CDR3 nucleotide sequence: TGTGCCAGCAGTTACTCCGAAGACAGTACCGGAACTGAAGCTTTCTTT.

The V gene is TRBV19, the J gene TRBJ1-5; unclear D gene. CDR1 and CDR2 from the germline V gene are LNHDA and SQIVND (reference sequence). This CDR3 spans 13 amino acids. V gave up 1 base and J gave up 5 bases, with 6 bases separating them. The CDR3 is CASSIGGYQPQHF. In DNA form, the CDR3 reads TGTGCCAGTAGTATAGGCGGATATCAGCCCCAGCATTTT.

CDR3 nucleotide sequence: TGTGCCAGCAGCCAGTGGAGGGGGGAGGGCTATGGCTACACCTTC. It is translated as CASSQWRGEGYGYTF. V gene TRBV3-1 combines with J gene TRBJ1-2; D is possibly TRBD1 (6 bases). CDR3 length: 15 residues. Per the germline V gene, CDR1 is LGHDT and CDR2 is YNNKEL (reference sequence). Trimming cost V 3 bases and J 4 bases, with 15 bases left between them.

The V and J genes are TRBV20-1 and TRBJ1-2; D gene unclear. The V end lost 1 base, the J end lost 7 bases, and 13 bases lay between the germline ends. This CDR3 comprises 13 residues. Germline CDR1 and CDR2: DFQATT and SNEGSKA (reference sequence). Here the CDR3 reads CSARVIPRPGYTF. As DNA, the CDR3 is TGCAGTGCTAGAGTAATACCACGGCCTGGCTACACCTTC.